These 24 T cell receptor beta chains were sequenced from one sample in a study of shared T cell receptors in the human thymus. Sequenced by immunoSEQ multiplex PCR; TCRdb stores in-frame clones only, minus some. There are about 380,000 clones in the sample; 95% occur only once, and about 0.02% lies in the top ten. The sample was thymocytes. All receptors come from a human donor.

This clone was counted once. The CDR3: CASSSGPSTGQPNYGYTF. As DNA, the CDR3 is TGCGCCAGCAGTTCTGGACCGTCGACGGGACAGCCGAACTATGGCTACACCTTC. The rearrangement links TRBV5-1 to TRBJ1-2; 7 nucleotides agree with TRBD1. Germline V CDR1 and CDR2: SGHRS, YFSETQ. Germline trimming cut 5 bases from V and 2 bases from J; bases unmatched to any gene: 18. The CDR3 spans 18 residues. The whole variable domain, filled in from reference TRBV5-1 and TRBJ1-2, reads KAGVTQTPRYLIKTRGQQVTLSCSPISGHRSVSWYQQTPGQGLQFLFEYFSETQRNKGNFPGRFSGRQFSNSRSEMNVSTLELGDSALYLCASSSGPSTGQPNYGYTFGSGTRLTVV.

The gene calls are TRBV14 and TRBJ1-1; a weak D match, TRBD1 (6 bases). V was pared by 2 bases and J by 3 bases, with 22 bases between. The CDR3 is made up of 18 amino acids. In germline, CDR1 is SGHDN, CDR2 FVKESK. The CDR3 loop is CASSQSIPHPGADTEAFF. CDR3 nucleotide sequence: TGTGCCAGCAGCCAATCAATTCCCCACCCGGGGGCTGACACTGAAGCTTTCTTT. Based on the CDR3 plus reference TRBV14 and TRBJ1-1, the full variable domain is EAGVTQFPSHSVIEKGQTVTLRCDPISGHDNLYWYRRVMGKEIKFLLHFVKESKQDESGMPNNRFLAERTGGTYSTLKVQPAELEDSGVYFCASSQSIPHPGADTEAFFGQGTRLTVV.

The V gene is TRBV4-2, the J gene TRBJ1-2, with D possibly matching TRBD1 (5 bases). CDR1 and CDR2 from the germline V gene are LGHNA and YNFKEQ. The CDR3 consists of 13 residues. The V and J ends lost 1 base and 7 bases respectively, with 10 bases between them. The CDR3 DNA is TGTGCCAGCAGCCAAGGGCCGGGGGGTGGCTACACCTTC. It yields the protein CASSQGPGGGYTF.

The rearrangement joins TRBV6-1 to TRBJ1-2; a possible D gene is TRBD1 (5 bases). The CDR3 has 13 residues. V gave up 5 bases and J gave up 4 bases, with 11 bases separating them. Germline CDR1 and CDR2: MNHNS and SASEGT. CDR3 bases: TGTGCCAGCAGTCGTGACGGGACCTATGGCTACACCTTC. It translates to CASSRDGTYGYTF.

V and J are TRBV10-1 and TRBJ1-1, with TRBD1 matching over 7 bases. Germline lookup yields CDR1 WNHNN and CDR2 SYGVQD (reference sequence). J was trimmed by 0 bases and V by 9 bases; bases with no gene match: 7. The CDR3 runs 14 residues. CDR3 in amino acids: CARWDRPMNTEAFF. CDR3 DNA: TGCGCCAGGTGGGACAGACCAATGAACACTGAAGCTTTCTTT.

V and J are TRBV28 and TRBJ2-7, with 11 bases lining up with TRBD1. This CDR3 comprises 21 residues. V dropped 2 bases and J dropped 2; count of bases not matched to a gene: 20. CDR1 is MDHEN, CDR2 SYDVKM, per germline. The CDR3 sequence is CASSLGINRDRGGLVPYEQYF. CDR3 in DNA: TGTGCCAGCAGTTTAGGAATAAACCGGGACAGGGGGGGCCTAGTCCCCTACGAGCAGTACTTC.

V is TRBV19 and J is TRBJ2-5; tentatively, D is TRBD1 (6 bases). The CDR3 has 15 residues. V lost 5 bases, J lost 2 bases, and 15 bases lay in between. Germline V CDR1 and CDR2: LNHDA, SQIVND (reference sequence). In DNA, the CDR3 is TGTGCCAGTAGTCCACGACAGGCCCCACAAGAGACCCAGTACTTC. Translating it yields CASSPRQAPQETQYF.

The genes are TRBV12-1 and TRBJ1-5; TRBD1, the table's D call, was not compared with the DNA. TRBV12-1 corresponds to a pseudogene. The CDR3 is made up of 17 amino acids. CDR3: CASSIHRDRGSNQPQHF. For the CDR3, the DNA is TGTGCCAGCAGCATCCACCGGGACAGGGGTAGCAATCAGCCCCAGCATTTT.

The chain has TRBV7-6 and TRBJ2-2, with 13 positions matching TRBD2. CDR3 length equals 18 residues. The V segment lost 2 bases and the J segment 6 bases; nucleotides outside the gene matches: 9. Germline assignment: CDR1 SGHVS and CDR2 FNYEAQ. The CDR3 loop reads CASSLPLGTSGDPGELFF. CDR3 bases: TGTGCCAGCAGCTTACCCCTGGGGACTAGCGGGGACCCCGGGGAGCTGTTTTTT.

The CDR3 spells CATSRGTSRETQYF. CDR3 DNA: TGTGCCACCAGCCGTGGAACGTCTAGAGAGACCCAGTACTTC. The gene calls are TRBV15 and TRBJ2-5; the D is unclear. This CDR3 comprises 14 residues. Per germline, CDR1 LNHNV and CDR2 YYDKDF (reference sequence). Deletions cut 5 bases from V and 4 bases from J, with 14 bases between. Using reference TRBV15 and TRBJ2-5 for the parts outside the CDR3, the full variable domain is DAMVIQNPRYQVTQFGKPVTLSCSQTLNHNVMYWYQQKSSQAPKLLFHYYDKDFNNEADTPDNFQSRRPNTSFCFLDIRSPGLGDTAMYLCATSRGTSRETQYFGPGTRLLVL.

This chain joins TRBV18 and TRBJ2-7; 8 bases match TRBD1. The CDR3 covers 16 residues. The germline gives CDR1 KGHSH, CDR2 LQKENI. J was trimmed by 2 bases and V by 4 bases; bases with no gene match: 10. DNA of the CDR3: TGTGCCAGCTCACTTGACCCGGGACAGGCGGCCTACGAGCAGTACTTC. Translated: CASSLDPGQAAYEQYF. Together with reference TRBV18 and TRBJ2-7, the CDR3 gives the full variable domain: NAGVMQNPRHLVRRRGQEARLRCSPMKGHSHVYWYRQLPEEGLKFMVYLQKENIIDESGMPKERFSAEFPKEGPSILRIQQVVRGDSAAYFCASSLDPGQAAYEQYFGPGTRLTVT.

The CDR3 here is CASSTFRGLSGNTIYF. Here the CDR3 DNA reads TGTGCCAGCAGTACGTTCAGGGGCCTCTCTGGAAACACCATATATTTT. The chain has TRBV28 and TRBJ1-3; D possibly corresponds to TRBD1 (6 bases). Trimming left V 5 bases short and J 0 bases short, with 14 bases between. Germline-derived CDR1 and CDR2 are MDHEN and SYDVKM. CDR3 length: 16 amino acids.

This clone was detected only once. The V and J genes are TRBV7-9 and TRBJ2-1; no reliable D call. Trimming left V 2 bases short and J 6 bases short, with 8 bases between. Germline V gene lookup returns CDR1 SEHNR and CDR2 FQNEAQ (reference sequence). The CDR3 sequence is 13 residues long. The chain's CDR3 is CASSLPRTNEQFF. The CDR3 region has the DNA TGTGCCAGCAGCTTACCGCGGACCAATGAGCAGTTCTTC. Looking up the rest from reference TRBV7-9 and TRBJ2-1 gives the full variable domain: DTGVSQNPRHKITKRGQNVTFRCDPISEHNRLYWYRQTLGQGPEFLTYFQNEAQLEKSRLLSDRFSAERPKGSFSTLEIQRTEQGDSAMYLCASSLPRTNEQFFGPGTRLTVL.

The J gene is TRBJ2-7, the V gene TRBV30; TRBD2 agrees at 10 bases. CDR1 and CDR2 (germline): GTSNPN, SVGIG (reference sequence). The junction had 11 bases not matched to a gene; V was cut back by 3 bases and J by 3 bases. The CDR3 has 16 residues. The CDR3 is CAWRGGTSAKFYEQYF. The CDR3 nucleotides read TGTGCCTGGAGGGGGGGGACTAGCGCGAAATTCTACGAGCAGTACTTC.

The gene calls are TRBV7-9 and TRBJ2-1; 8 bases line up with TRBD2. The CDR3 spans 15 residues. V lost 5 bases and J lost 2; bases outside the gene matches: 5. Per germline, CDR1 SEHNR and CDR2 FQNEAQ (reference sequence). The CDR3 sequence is CASSQPGLAYNEQFF. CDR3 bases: TGTGCCAGCAGCCAACCGGGACTAGCCTACAATGAGCAGTTCTTC.

The CDR3 coding sequence is TGTGCCAGCAGCCAAGATCGAGTTTGGCGGGAGAGGTTGTCCGGGGAGCTGTTTTTT. This translates into CASSQDRVWRERLSGELFF. This chain links TRBV14 with TRBJ2-2; 7 bases are shared with TRBD2. This CDR3 region has 19 residues. Germline values: CDR1 SGHDN, CDR2 FVKESK. V shed 0 bases, J shed 6 bases, and the junction held 16 bases outside the gene matches. Based on the CDR3 plus reference TRBV14 and TRBJ2-2, the full variable domain is EAGVTQFPSHSVIEKGQTVTLRCDPISGHDNLYWYRRVMGKEIKFLLHFVKESKQDESGMPNNRFLAERTGGTYSTLKVQPAELEDSGVYFCASSQDRVWRERLSGELFFGEGSRLTVL.

CDR3 bases: TGTGCCAGCAGCCAGTCCCGGGACACCGGGGAGCTGTTTTTT. It yields the protein CASSQSRDTGELFF. The rearrangement joins TRBV14 to TRBJ2-2; D unclear. Trimming took 3 bases from V and 3 from J, leaving 8 bases between them. CDR3 length equals 14 residues. The germline V gene encodes CDR1 SGHDN and CDR2 FVKESK.

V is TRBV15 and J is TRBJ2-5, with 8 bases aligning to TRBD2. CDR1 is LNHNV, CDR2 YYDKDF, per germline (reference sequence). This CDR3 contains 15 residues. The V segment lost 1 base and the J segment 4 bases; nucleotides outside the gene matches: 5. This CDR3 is CATSRAGGGPETQYF. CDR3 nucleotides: TGTGCCACCAGCAGAGCCGGGGGGGGTCCAGAGACCCAGTACTTC.

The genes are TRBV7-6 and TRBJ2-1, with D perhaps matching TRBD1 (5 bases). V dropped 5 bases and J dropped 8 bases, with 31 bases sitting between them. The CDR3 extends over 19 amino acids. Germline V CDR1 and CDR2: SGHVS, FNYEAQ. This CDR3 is CASSGTYRIEIRGSDEQFF. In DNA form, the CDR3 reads TGTGCCAGCAGCGGAACTTATCGTATCGAGATTAGGGGCTCTGATGAGCAGTTCTTC.

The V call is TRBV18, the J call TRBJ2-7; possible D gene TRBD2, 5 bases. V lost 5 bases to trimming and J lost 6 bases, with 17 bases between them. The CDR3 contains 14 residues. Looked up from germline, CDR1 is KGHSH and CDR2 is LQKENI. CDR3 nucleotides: TGTGCCAGCTCAAATAACGGACTGCCATCCGAGCAGTACTTC. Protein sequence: CASSNNGLPSEQYF.

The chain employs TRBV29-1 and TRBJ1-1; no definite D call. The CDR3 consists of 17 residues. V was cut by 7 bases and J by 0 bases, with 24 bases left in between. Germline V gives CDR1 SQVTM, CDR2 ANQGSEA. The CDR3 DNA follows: TGCAGCGCCGGCTTAGGACTCTTCAACGGAATGAACACTGAAGCTTTCTTT. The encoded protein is CSAGLGLFNGMNTEAFF. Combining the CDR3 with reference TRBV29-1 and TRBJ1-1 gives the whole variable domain SAVISQKPSRDICQRGTSLTIQCQVDSQVTMMFWYRQQPGQSLTLIATANQGSEATYESGFVIDKFPISRPNLTFSTLTVSNMSPEDSSIYLCSAGLGLFNGMNTEAFFGQGTRLTVV.

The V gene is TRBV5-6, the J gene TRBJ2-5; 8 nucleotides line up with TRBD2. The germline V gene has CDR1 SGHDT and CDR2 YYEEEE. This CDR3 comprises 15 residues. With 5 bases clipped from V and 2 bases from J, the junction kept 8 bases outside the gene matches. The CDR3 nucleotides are TGTGCCAGCAGTCCTGGACTAGCAGAACAAGAGACCCAGTACTTC. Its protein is CASSPGLAEQETQYF.

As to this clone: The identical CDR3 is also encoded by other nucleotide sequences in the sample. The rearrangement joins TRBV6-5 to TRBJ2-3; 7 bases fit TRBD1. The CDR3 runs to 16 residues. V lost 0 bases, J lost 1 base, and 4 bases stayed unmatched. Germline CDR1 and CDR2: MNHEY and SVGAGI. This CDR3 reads CASSYSRQGGTDTQYF. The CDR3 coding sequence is TGTGCCAGCAGTTACTCAAGACAGGGAGGCACAGATACGCAGTATTTT.

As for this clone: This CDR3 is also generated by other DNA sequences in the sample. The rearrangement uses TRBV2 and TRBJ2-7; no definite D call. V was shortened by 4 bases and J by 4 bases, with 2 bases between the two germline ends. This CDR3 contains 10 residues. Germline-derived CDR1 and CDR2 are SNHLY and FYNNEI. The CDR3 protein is CASSGYEQYF. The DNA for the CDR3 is TGTGCCAGCAGTGGGTACGAGCAGTACTTC.